Listed below are T cell receptor beta chains from one sample, sequenced in a study of CD8 T cells in Susac syndrome. TCRdb re-analysed the immunoSEQ multiplex PCR reads in MiXCR, keeping a single row per CDR3 protein. The table lists roughly 180,000 distinct CDR3 sequences, just under 95% of them singletons. Input material: CD4+ T cells from PBMCs. The receptors shown here come from a human donor with Susac syndrome. The CDR3 runs from the conserved cysteine through the conserved F or W. The D gene is left open where the match is weak. Part of the rows lack a size; the others show once, few, many or a class for expanded clones.

J: TRBJ2-3; V: TRBV27; size: NA; D: TRBD2; CDR3: CASSPLGSGSTDTQYF; DNA: TGTGCCAGCAGTCCCCTTGGTAGCGGGAGTACAGATACGCAGTATTTT
J: TRBJ2-5; V: TRBV27; size: NA; D: NA; CDR3: CASSHGETQYF; DNA: TGTGCCAGCAGTCACGGAGAGACCCAGTACTTC
J: TRBJ2-1; V: TRBV7-6; size: NA; D: TRBD2; CDR3: CASSSLGGGMNEQFF; DNA: TGTGCCAGCAGCTCCCTCGGGGGGGGCATGAATGAGCAGTTCTTC
J: TRBJ2-2; V: TRBV23-1; size: NA; D: TRBD1; CDR3: CASSRVPGQGIANTGELFF; DNA: TGCGCCAGCAGTCGAGTTCCGGGACAGGGGATCGCGAACACCGGGGAGCTGTTTTTT
J: TRBJ2-4; V: TRBV19; size: once; D: TRBD2; CDR3: CASSITSGRNIQYF; DNA: TGTGCCAGTAGTATAACTAGCGGGAGGAACATTCAGTACTTC
J: TRBJ2-3; V: TRBV20-1; size: once; D: TRBD1; CDR3: CSAHNRGPSTDTQYF; DNA: TGCAGTGCCCATAACAGGGGGCCTAGCACAGATACGCAGTATTTT
J: TRBJ1-4; V: TRBV25-1; size: NA; D: NA; CDR3: CASSGAQIRSSTNEKLFF; DNA: TGTGCCAGCTCCGGGGCACAAATCCGGTCCTCAACTAATGAAAAACTGTTTTTT
J: TRBJ2-3; V: TRBV5-5; size: NA; D: TRBD2; CDR3: CASRETSGGSSTDTQYF; DNA: TGTGCCAGCAGGGAGACTAGCGGGGGATCTAGCACAGATACGCAGTATTTT
J: TRBJ1-1; V: TRBV5-1; size: NA; D: TRBD1; CDR3: CASSLGLGGISTEAFF; DNA: TGCGCCAGCAGCTTGGGATTAGGGGGCATAAGCACTGAAGCTTTCTTT
J: TRBJ2-1; V: TRBV5-6; size: NA; D: TRBD1; CDR3: CASSSLRDRLRNEQFF; DNA: TGTGCCAGCAGCTCCTTGAGGGACAGGCTTCGAAATGAGCAGTTCTTC
J: TRBJ2-2; V: TRBV6-5; size: NA; D: TRBD2; CDR3: CASSYSRGLAGLAGELFF; DNA: TGTGCCAGCAGTTACTCACGAGGGCTAGCGGGGTTAGCCGGGGAGCTGTTTTTT
J: TRBJ2-7; V: TRBV7-2; size: NA; D: TRBD2; CDR3: CASSLGGGGGRVNEQYF; DNA: TGTGCCAGCAGCTTAGGGGGCGGCGGCGGGAGGGTCAACGAGCAGTACTTC
J: TRBJ2-7; V: TRBV30; size: few; D: TRBD1; CDR3: CAWSGGQGYEQYF; DNA: TGTGCCTGGAGTGGGGGACAGGGATACGAGCAGTACTTC
J: TRBJ2-7; V: TRBV30; size: few; D: NA; CDR3: CAFKGPGRPSYEQYF; DNA: TGTGCCTTTAAAGGGCCAGGGAGGCCCTCCTACGAGCAGTACTTC
J: TRBJ2-7; V: TRBV19; size: NA; D: NA; CDR3: CASSIGRGPYEQYF; DNA: TGTGCCAGTAGTATAGGTCGCGGACCCTACGAGCAGTACTTC
J: TRBJ2-1; V: TRBV29-1; size: once; D: TRBD2; CDR3: CSVEGLAGNEQFF; DNA: TGCAGCGTTGAGGGACTAGCGGGCAATGAGCAGTTCTTC
J: TRBJ2-3; V: TRBV28; size: NA; D: NA; CDR3: CASNAAGPLRDTQYF; DNA: TGTGCCAGCAACGCGGCAGGGCCCCTCAGGGATACGCAGTATTTT
J: TRBJ1-1; V: TRBV29-1; size: NA; D: NA; CDR3: CSVGFGTEAFF; DNA: TGCAGCGTTGGGTTTGGCACTGAAGCTTTCTTT
J: TRBJ2-1; V: TRBV28; size: NA; D: TRBD2; CDR3: CASSITGLAGGGEQFF; DNA: TGTGCCAGCAGTATCACGGGACTAGCGGGAGGAGGCGAGCAGTTCTTC
J: TRBJ2-2; V: TRBV6-2/TRBV6-3; size: NA; D: NA; CDR3: CASSRGRVTGELFF; DNA: TGTGCCAGCAGCCGAGGCAGGGTCACCGGGGAGCTGTTTTTT
J: TRBJ2-1; V: TRBV2; size: NA; D: TRBD1; CDR3: CASRGTGGGEQFF; DNA: TGTGCCAGCAGGGGGACAGGGGGCGGTGAGCAGTTCTTC
J: TRBJ1-4; V: TRBV30; size: NA; D: NA; CDR3: CAWMGPATNEKLFF; DNA: TGTGCCTGGATGGGTCCAGCAACTAATGAAAAACTGTTTTTT
J: TRBJ2-5; V: TRBV12-3/TRBV12-4; size: NA; D: NA; CDR3: CASSGGTGETQYF; DNA: TGTGCCAGCAGCGGTGGGACGGGTGAGACCCAGTACTTC
J: TRBJ2-1; V: TRBV7-9; size: NA; D: NA; CDR3: CASSLGGTDFDEQFF; DNA: TGTGCCAGCAGCTTAGGAGGGACTGATTTCGATGAGCAGTTCTTC
J: TRBJ2-1; V: TRBV20-1; size: NA; D: NA; CDR3: CSAKQGGGQFF; DNA: TGCAGTGCTAAACAGGGAGGGGGGCAGTTCTTC
J: TRBJ2-5; V: TRBV14; size: NA; D: NA; CDR3: CASSQTTGWETQYF; DNA: TGTGCCAGCAGCCAAACAACGGGGTGGGAGACCCAGTACTTC
J: TRBJ2-1; V: TRBV10-3; size: NA; D: NA; CDR3: CAIRDWEGKEQFF; DNA: TGTGCCATCAGGGATTGGGAAGGGAAGGAGCAGTTCTTC
J: TRBJ2-7; V: TRBV29-1; size: NA; D: TRBD1; CDR3: CSALNRDRGRQYF; DNA: TGCAGCGCCCTGAACCGGGACAGGGGGAGGCAGTACTTC
J: TRBJ2-3; V: TRBV20-1; size: NA; D: TRBD2; CDR3: CSAERENTDTQYF; DNA: TGCAGTGCTGAGCGGGAGAACACAGATACGCAGTATTTT
J: TRBJ1-1; V: TRBV4-1; size: NA; D: NA; CDR3: CASSPLGYTEAFF; DNA: TGCGCCAGCAGCCCTTTGGGCTACACTGAAGCTTTCTTT
J: TRBJ1-4; V: TRBV20-1; size: once; D: NA; CDR3: CSALEWGSGPPNEKLFF; DNA: TGCAGTGCCTTAGAGTGGGGCTCCGGCCCCCCTAATGAAAAACTGTTTTTT
J: TRBJ2-3; V: TRBV29-1; size: NA; D: NA; CDR3: CSVAGAQSATDTQYF; DNA: TGCAGCGTTGCAGGGGCGCAGTCCGCCACAGATACGCAGTATTTT
J: TRBJ2-4; V: TRBV5-1; size: NA; D: NA; CDR3: CASSISATGTGDGIQYF; DNA: TGCGCCAGCAGCATCTCCGCTACCGGGACGGGGGATGGCATTCAGTACTTC
J: TRBJ2-7; V: TRBV14; size: NA; D: NA; CDR3: CASSQVGTRNEQYF; DNA: TGTGCCAGCAGCCAAGTAGGGACCCGGAACGAGCAGTACTTC
J: TRBJ2-7; V: TRBV30; size: NA; D: TRBD2; CDR3: CACLGKRTGGYEQYF; DNA: TGTGCCTGTTTGGGGAAAAGGACGGGGGGCTACGAGCAGTACTTC
J: TRBJ1-5; V: TRBV30; size: NA; D: NA; CDR3: CAWSRRADQPQHF; DNA: TGTGCCTGGAGTAGACGCGCAGATCAGCCCCAGCATTTT
J: TRBJ1-4; V: TRBV14; size: NA; D: NA; CDR3: CASSHSPGRPNEKLFF; DNA: TGTGCCAGCAGCCACAGTCCGGGACGCCCAAATGAAAAACTGTTTTTT
J: TRBJ2-3; V: TRBV29-1; size: NA; D: TRBD2; CDR3: CSPGLAGDTQYF; DNA: TGCAGCCCAGGACTAGCGGGAGATACGCAGTATTTT
J: TRBJ2-3; V: TRBV20-1; size: NA; D: NA; CDR3: CSARDRTDSTDTQYF; DNA: TGCAGTGCTAGAGATAGGACAGACAGCACAGATACGCAGTATTTT
J: TRBJ2-1; V: TRBV11-3; size: NA; D: TRBD2; CDR3: CASSFGGRYEQFF; DNA: TGTGCCAGCAGCTTCGGCGGGAGGTATGAGCAGTTCTTC
J: TRBJ1-1; V: TRBV19; size: NA; D: NA; CDR3: CASSIRGSEAFF; DNA: TGTGCCAGTAGTATACGGGGATCTGAAGCTTTCTTT
J: TRBJ2-3; V: TRBV4-1; size: once; D: NA; CDR3: CASSQGIPALNTQYF; DNA: TGCGCCAGCAGCCAGGGAATCCCGGCTCTCAATACGCAGTATTTT
J: TRBJ1-3; V: TRBV20-1; size: NA; D: TRBD1; CDR3: CSAVTPGQGRRHTIYF; DNA: TGCAGTGCGGTAACTCCGGGACAGGGAAGAAGACACACCATATATTTT
J: TRBJ2-7; V: TRBV5-4; size: NA; D: NA; CDR3: CASSLRGLTPSYEQYF; DNA: TGTGCCAGCAGCTTGAGGGGGTTAACCCCCTCCTACGAGCAGTACTTC
J: TRBJ1-6; V: TRBV12-3/TRBV12-4; size: NA; D: NA; CDR3: CASSFFHDNSPLHF; DNA: TGTGCCAGCAGTTTCTTCCACGATAATTCACCCCTCCACTTT
J: TRBJ2-3; V: TRBV12-3/TRBV12-4; size: NA; D: TRBD2; CDR3: CASSWDSGRGDTQYF; DNA: TGTGCCAGCAGTTGGGATAGCGGGAGAGGTGATACGCAGTATTTT
J: TRBJ2-6; V: TRBV9; size: NA; D: NA; CDR3: CASSVRWGASGANVLTF; DNA: TGTGCCAGCAGCGTACGTTGGGGGGCCTCTGGGGCCAACGTCCTGACTTTC
J: TRBJ2-7; V: TRBV29-1; size: NA; D: NA; CDR3: CSVSIDEQYF; DNA: TGCAGCGTTTCCATCGACGAGCAGTACTTC
J: TRBJ2-5; V: TRBV2; size: NA; D: TRBD1; CDR3: CASSTRQQGFSGETQYF; DNA: TGTGCCAGCAGCACCCGTCAACAGGGGTTCTCAGGGGAGACCCAGTACTTC